The 25 T cell receptor beta chains below were found in one sample sequenced in a study of vaccination and CD4 T cells after COVID-19. The study sequenced cultured CD4+ T cell DNA using the Oncomine TCR Beta short-read assay. MiXCR, applied by TCRdb to the PCR reads, yields one record per CDR3 protein. The data contain about 20,000 distinct CDR3 sequences, 40% to 50% of them singletons. Antigens for these TCRs are unknown. Described time point: late sampling 161 to 241 days after vaccination in a few convalescent patients. Treatment meaning: approximately nine-day PBMC culture with coronavirus spike peptide pools or control peptides (ViraFEST assay). Sequencing used CD4+ T cells from blood, cultured in vitro, obtained about 7 months after SARS-CoV-2 vaccination. These receptors came from a human donor who had recovered from COVID-19.

V gene TRBV20-1 combines with J gene TRBJ2-5; tentatively, D is TRBD2 (5 bases). The CDR3 runs to 13 residues. Germline V CDR1 and CDR2: DFQATT, SNEGSKA (reference sequence). V was pared by 1 base and J by 0 bases, with 6 bases between. CDR3: CSARAEDQETQYF. The CDR3 nucleotides are TGCAGTGCTAGAGCGGAGGACCAAGAGACCCAGTACTTC.

The chain carries TRBV7-9 and TRBJ2-3; D ambiguous. Germline assignment: CDR1 SEHNR and CDR2 FQNEAQ (reference sequence). The CDR3 loop spans 13 amino acids. The ends were cut back, 1 base at V and 0 bases at J, with 2 bases in the middle. CDR3 in amino acids: CASSLESTDTQYF. The CDR3 region has the DNA TGTGCCAGCAGCTTAGAGAGCACAGATACGCAGTATTTT.

This clonotype occurred a few times. The rearrangement uses TRBV20-1 and TRBJ1-2; 11 bases are shared with TRBD1. The V gene end was trimmed by 5 bases and the J gene end by 4 bases; junction bases not matched to a gene: 6. This CDR3 spans 14 amino acids. Germline loops: CDR1 DFQATT, CDR2 SNEGSKA (reference sequence). The CDR3 DNA reads TGCAGTGCTGGGAGGACAGGGGGCGTCTATGGCTACACCTTC. This encodes CSAGRTGGVYGYTF.

V is TRBV20-1 and J is TRBJ2-7; 16 bases are shared with TRBD2. This CDR3 has 20 residues. Unmatched junction bases numbered 18, after V lost 4 bases and J lost 3 bases. The germline CDR1 and CDR2 sequences are DFQATT and SNEGSKA (reference sequence). The CDR3: CSAIDPTGTSGRAVVYEQYF. In DNA form, the CDR3 reads TGCAGTGCTATTGACCCCACCGGGACTAGCGGGAGGGCGGTGGTCTACGAGCAGTACTTC.

This clonotype was counted only a few times. This chain connects TRBV7-9 to TRBJ2-5, with 10 positions matching TRBD2. V lost 3 bases, J lost 5 bases, and 9 bases stayed unmatched. Germline CDR1 and CDR2: SEHNR and FQNEAQ (reference sequence). This CDR3 region has 16 residues. The CDR3 region has the DNA TGTGCCAGCAGCTTTTCCAGCGGGAGGGTTTGGGAGACCCAGTACTTC. This sequence encodes CASSFSSGRVWETQYF.

This clonotype turned up a few times. V and J are TRBV15 and TRBJ2-7; 10 bases line up with TRBD1. The V gene end was trimmed by 0 bases and the J gene end by 6 bases; junction bases not matched to a gene: 11. Per the germline V gene, CDR1 is LNHNV and CDR2 is YYDKDF (reference sequence). The CDR3 has 17 amino acids. The CDR3 reads CATSRDLIMGQGSEQYF. Here the CDR3 DNA reads TGTGCCACCAGCAGAGATCTTATAATGGGACAGGGGAGCGAGCAGTACTTC. Looking up the rest from reference TRBV15 and TRBJ2-7 gives the full variable domain: DAMVIQNPRYQVTQFGKPVTLSCSQTLNHNVMYWYQQKSSQAPKLLFHYYDKDFNNEADTPDNFQSRRPNTSFCFLDIRSPGLGDTAMYLCATSRDLIMGQGSEQYFGPGTRLTVT.

V usage is TRBV28 and J usage is TRBJ2-7, with 7 nucleotides matching TRBD2. Losses at the gene ends were 2 bases for V and 6 bases for J; bases not matched to a gene: 7. Germline V gives CDR1 MDHEN, CDR2 SYDVKM. The CDR3 loop spans 14 amino acids. The CDR3 here is CASSLVAGVREQYF. The CDR3 nucleotides are TGTGCCAGCAGTTTAGTTGCGGGAGTTCGCGAGCAGTACTTC.

The chain links TRBV7-2 to TRBJ1-5, with 10 bases lining up with TRBD1. The germline CDR1 and CDR2 sequences are SGHTA and FQGNSA. Germline trimming cut 5 bases from V and 6 bases from J; bases unmatched to any gene: 4. The CDR3 length is 14 residues. The CDR3 DNA reads as TGTGCCAGCAGCCCAAGACAGGGGGCTCAGCCCCAGCATTTT. Translation gives CASSPRQGAQPQHF.

The count of this clonotype is one. The rearrangement joins TRBV20-1 to TRBJ1-3; D is uncertain. Germline CDR1 DFQATT, CDR2 SNEGSKA (reference sequence). CDR3 length: 13 residues. Trimming removed 3 bases at V and 0 bases at J, with 6 bases between. The CDR3 here is CSARGNSGNTIYF. In nucleotides, the CDR3 is TGCAGTGCTAGGGGGAACTCTGGAAACACCATATATTTT.

This clonotype was detected a few times. The V and J genes are TRBV7-2 and TRBJ2-4, with unresolved D. Trimming stripped 0 bases from V and 3 bases from J, with 0 bases between. Per germline, CDR1 SGHTA and CDR2 FQGNSA. The CDR3 length is 12 residues. Here the CDR3 DNA reads TGTGCCAGCAGCTTAGCCAAAAACATTCAGTACTTC. Amino acids: CASSLAKNIQYF.

This clonotype is labeled as medium-sized (0.01 to 0.1%). The CDR3 DNA sequence: TGTGCCAGCAGCTTTCAAGGGAATCAGCCCCAGCATTTT. This codes for CASSFQGNQPQHF. The chain links TRBV7-2 to TRBJ1-5; D is uncertain. CDR1 is SGHTA and CDR2 is FQGNSA in the germline V gene. This CDR3 is built from 13 residues. Trimming left V 3 bases short and J 4 bases short, with 7 bases between.

In this sample, this clonotype turned up a few times. This sequence joins TRBV27 and TRBJ2-5; D gene unclear. The CDR3 totals 15 residues. Trimming shortened V by 2 bases and J by 5 bases, and 15 bases separated the two germline ends. Germline V gives CDR1 MNHEY, CDR2 SMNVEV (reference sequence). The CDR3 bases are TGTGCCAGCAGTTTAGGTTACGTCGCAAAGGAGACCCAGTACTTC. This gives the protein CASSLGYVAKETQYF.

This chain joins TRBV20-1 and TRBJ1-1; 11 bases agree with TRBD1. Germline V gene lookup returns CDR1 DFQATT and CDR2 SNEGSKA (reference sequence). J lost 2 bases, V lost 5 bases, and 7 bases had no gene match. The CDR3 consists of 15 residues. This CDR3 reads CSAGTGGGSNTEAFF. The CDR3 region has the DNA TGCAGTGCTGGGACAGGGGGGGGATCTAACACTGAAGCTTTCTTT.

CDR3 loop: CASSPGTGGHTF. The DNA for the CDR3 is TGTGCCAGTAGTCCAGGGACAGGGGGGCACACCTTC. This chain uses TRBV19 with TRBJ1-2; 11 bases are shared with TRBD1. Germline CDR1 LNHDA, CDR2 SQIVND (reference sequence). Trimming took 5 bases from V and 12 from J; bases not matched to a gene: 5. The CDR3 runs to 12 residues.

The chain uses TRBV6-1 and TRBJ2-3; D unresolved. The CDR3 extends over 13 amino acids. Germline V CDR1 and CDR2: MNHNS, SASEGT. V shed 5 bases and J shed 4 bases, with 10 bases lying between them. The CDR3 DNA is TGTGCCAGCAGTATAGGTTTCCCAGATACGCAGTATTTT. Its translation is CASSIGFPDTQYF.

The chain is built from TRBV7-8 and TRBJ2-1; 12 nucleotides match TRBD1. Looked up from germline, CDR1 is SGHVS and CDR2 is FQNEAQ. CDR3 size: 16 residues. The junction had 11 bases not matched to a gene; V was cut back by 7 bases and J by 7 bases. The CDR3, as DNA: TGTGCCAGCAACCCAACCCCGGGACAGGGGGCGAATGAGCAGTTCTTC. It translates to CASNPTPGQGANEQFF. Combining the CDR3 with reference TRBV7-8 and TRBJ2-1 gives the whole variable domain GAGVSQSPRYKVAKRGQDVALRCDPISGHVSLFWYQQALGQGPEFLTYFQNEAQLDKSGLPSDRFFAERPEGSVSTLKIQRTQQEDSAVYLCASNPTPGQGANEQFFGPGTRLTVL.

The chain employs TRBV25-1 and TRBJ1-1; 8 nucleotides agree with TRBD1. Germline CDR1 is MGHDK and CDR2 is SYGVNS. V trimming: 7 bases; J trimming: 6 bases; junction bases outside the gene matches: 7. There are 13 residues in the CDR3. The CDR3 reads CASTRTGGAEAFF. For the CDR3, the DNA is TGTGCCAGCACGAGAACAGGGGGAGCTGAAGCTTTCTTT. The entire variable domain, with the rest obtained from reference TRBV25-1 and TRBJ1-1, is as follows: EADIYQTPRYLVIGTGKKITLECSQTMGHDKMYWYQQDPGMELHLIHYSYGVNSTEKGDLSSESTVSRIRTEHFPLTLESARPSHTSQYLCASTRTGGAEAFFGQGTRLTVV.

This chain links TRBV6-1 with TRBJ1-6; tentative D call: TRBD1 (6 bases). The CDR3 length is 16 residues. From germline, CDR1 is MNHNS and CDR2 SASEGT. The V and J ends lost 0 bases and 4 bases respectively, with 10 bases between them. The chain's CDR3 is CASSEATTGYNSPLHF. DNA of the CDR3: TGTGCCAGCAGTGAAGCCACGACAGGATATAATTCACCCCTCCACTTT.

This clonotype was seen only once. The chain combines TRBV11-2 with TRBJ2-5; maybe TRBD2 (5 bases). Germline V gene data show CDR1 as SGHAT and CDR2 as FQNNGV. This CDR3 spans 15 amino acids. V was cut by 1 base and J by 2 bases, with 11 bases left in between. CDR3 residues: CASSLAGTEQETQYF. CDR3 in DNA: TGTGCCAGCAGCTTAGCGGGAACAGAACAAGAGACCCAGTACTTC.

The V gene is TRBV27, the J gene TRBJ1-2; possible D gene TRBD1, 6 bases. The V gene's germline CDR1 is MNHEY and CDR2 SMNVEV (reference sequence). V was shortened by 5 bases and J by 3 bases, with 16 bases between the two germline ends. The CDR3 totals 15 residues. The chain's CDR3 is CASSTRQVPYYGYTF. DNA of the CDR3: TGTGCCAGCAGTACCAGACAGGTACCATACTATGGCTACACCTTC.

This clonotype is medium-sized within its sample. The rearrangement links TRBV7-8 to TRBJ1-5; 7 positions match TRBD1. The CDR3 is 15 residues long. Germline loops: CDR1 SGHVS, CDR2 FQNEAQ. Trimming at V came to 5 bases and at J to 7 bases, leaving 11 bases not matched to a gene. The CDR3 loop is CASSLSGQVGQPQHF. The CDR3 bases are TGTGCCAGCAGCCTTAGCGGACAGGTGGGACAGCCCCAGCATTTT.

J is TRBJ2-7 and V is TRBV20-1, with 11 bases lining up with TRBD2. The CDR3 has 15 amino acids. Germline-derived CDR1 and CDR2 are DFQATT and SNEGSKA (reference sequence). With 5 bases clipped from V and 5 bases from J, the junction kept 11 bases outside the gene matches. CDR3 sequence: CSALTLAGGFDEQYF. Here the CDR3 DNA reads TGCAGTGCTCTCACCTTAGCGGGAGGGTTCGACGAGCAGTACTTC.

This clonotype was seen more than once but under ten times. The V and J genes are TRBV7-6 and TRBJ1-2; 9 bases align to TRBD1. Unmatched junction bases numbered 7, after V lost 5 bases and J lost 3 bases. CDR3 length: 15 residues. CDR1 is SGHVS and CDR2 is FNYEAQ in the germline V gene. The CDR3 sequence is CASSPRTGVDYGYTF. The DNA of the CDR3 is TGTGCCAGCAGCCCTAGGACAGGGGTGGACTATGGCTACACCTTC.

This chain joins TRBV20-1 and TRBJ2-1, with 7 nucleotides matching TRBD2. The CDR3 is made up of 17 amino acids. Per germline, CDR1 DFQATT and CDR2 SNEGSKA (reference sequence). Trimming cost V 1 base and J 0 bases; bases outside gene matches: 9. The CDR3, as DNA: TGCAGTGCTAGAGTGGTACGGACGGGAGGCTCCTACAATGAGCAGTTCTTC. Protein: CSARVVRTGGSYNEQFF.

This clonotype was seen once. This chain connects TRBV28 to TRBJ2-3, with 8 bases that match TRBD2. The V segment lost 8 bases and the J segment 6 bases; nucleotides outside the gene matches: 13. Germline CDR1 and CDR2: MDHEN and SYDVKM. The CDR3 extends over 15 amino acids. This chain's CDR3 is CASSAPGLGRDTQYF. Here the CDR3 DNA reads TGTGCCAGCTCGGCACCGGGACTAGGTCGGGATACGCAGTATTTT.